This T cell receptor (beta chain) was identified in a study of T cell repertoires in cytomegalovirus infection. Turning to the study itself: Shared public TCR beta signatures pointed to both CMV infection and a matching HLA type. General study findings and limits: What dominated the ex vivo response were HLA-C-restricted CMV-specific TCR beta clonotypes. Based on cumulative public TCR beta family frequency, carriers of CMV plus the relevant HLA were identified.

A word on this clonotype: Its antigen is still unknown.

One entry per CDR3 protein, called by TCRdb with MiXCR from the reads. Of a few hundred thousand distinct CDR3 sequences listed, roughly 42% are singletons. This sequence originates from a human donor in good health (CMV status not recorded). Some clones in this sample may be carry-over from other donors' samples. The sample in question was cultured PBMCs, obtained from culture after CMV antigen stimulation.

The CDR3 region is CASSPHDSRNEKLFF. As DNA, the CDR3 is TGTGCCAGTAGTCCCCACGACAGCCGCAATGAAAAACTGTTTTTT. The chain uses TRBV19 and TRBJ1-4, with D maybe TRBD1 (5 bases). CDR3 size: 15 residues. Germline CDR1 LNHDA, CDR2 SQIVND (reference sequence). V lost 5 bases and J lost 5, with 15 bases in between.